A single count supports the clone carrying this T cell receptor (beta chain). The data were produced by immunoSEQ multiplex PCR, yet TCRdb's version contains in-frame clones alone and is incomplete. The table records tens of thousands of clones, more than 75% of them present only once. The CDR3 contains 14 residues. Per the germline V gene, CDR1 is MNHEY and CDR2 is SVGAGI. V was clipped by 6 bases and J by 5 bases; unmatched bases: 6. The sample belongs to a study of T cell responses to AZD1222 COVID-19 vaccine. This sequence joins TRBV6-5 and TRBJ1-1; 10 bases map to TRBD1. This specimen was peripheral blood, taken 28 days after the second AZD1222 dose. This clonotype was obtained from an adult who received the AZD1222 COVID-19 vaccine. In DNA form, the CDR3 reads TGTGCCAGCAGGCTACGGGGACAGGGGACTGAAGCTTTCTTT. Protein: CASRLRGQGTEAFF.